Listed below are T cell receptor beta chains from one sample, sequenced in a study of blood T cell repertoires in COVID-19. Only in-frame clones appear in the TCRdb table, and some are missing; sequencing was by immunoSEQ multiplex PCR. The table includes roughly 200,000 clones, under 90% detected once. The sequenced sample was peripheral blood. These receptors were obtained from a human donor in a cohort sampled during active COVID-19. The conserved cysteine and the conserved F or W are not part of the CDR3 here. Clone size, where shown, is once, few, many, or a class for clones that have expanded.

TRBV28	TRBJ2-1	.	12	ATKRQVPPGEQF
TRBV30	TRBJ2-5	.	11	AWSVSSGRTRY
TRBV7-9	TRBJ1-4	.	15	ASSLWALTATNEKLF
TRBV30	TRBJ1-2	few	11	AWMRDRPYGYT
TRBV5-1	TRBJ1-2	.	13	ASSFGQYQNYGYT
TRBV4-1	TRBJ1-2	.	13	ASSLQGDSNYGYT
TRBV7-3	TRBJ1-1	.	11	ASGTGMNTEAF
TRBV18	TRBJ1-5	.	14	ASSHNRDPRYEPQH
TRBV7-9	TRBJ2-1	.	16	ASSSLLRGLRESNEQF
TRBV18	TRBJ1-5	.	12	ASSPQGGNQPQH
TRBV20-1	TRBJ2-5	once	9	SAVNQETQY
TRBV3-1/TRBV3-2	TRBJ2-5	.	13	ASSLGTGVQETQY
TRBV7-3	TRBJ2-5	.	13	ASSLMTGGRETQY
TRBV6-1	TRBJ1-2	.	11	ASSERTDYGYT
TRBV7-3	TRBJ2-1	.	13	ASSSGLAGYNEQF
TRBV18	TRBJ1-2	.	11	ASSPTEEEGYT
TRBV7-9	TRBJ2-5	.	12	ASSLTSGRETQY
TRBV27	TRBJ1-1	.	15	ASSFGPSFAGNTEAF
TRBV6-2/TRBV6-3	TRBJ2-2	.	11	ASSGLGQWELF
TRBV5-3	TRBJ1-6	.	10	ARLRCNSPLH
TRBV18	TRBJ2-2	.	11	ASSPRVTGELF
TRBV28	TRBJ1-2	.	10	ASTAEAYGYT
TRBV6-5	TRBJ2-7	.	12	ASTKPGLAYEQY
TRBV18	TRBJ2-5	.	13	ASSAGTGGRETQY
TRBV7-9	TRBJ2-1	.	12	ASSPGSSYNEQF
TRBV15	TRBJ1-2	.	11	ATSRDGAYGYT
TRBV18	TRBJ1-6	.	16	ASSRDGGTRSYNSPLH
TRBV7-3	TRBJ2-2	.	13	ASSSTRMGAGELF
TRBV28	TRBJ1-2	.	10	ASSAYSYGYT
TRBV18	TRBJ1-3	.	12	ASSPGIDLNTIY
TRBV30	TRBJ1-2	.	11	AWSETGSYGYT
TRBV4-1	TRBJ2-3	.	15	ASSQDPIGTRTDTQY
TRBV5-1	TRBJ2-2	.	12	ASIDAVNTGELF
TRBV5-1	TRBJ2-1	few	14	ASSFEGLGLGNEQF
TRBV6-5	TRBJ1-5	.	13	ASSFGTGRNQPQH
TRBV7-9	TRBJ2-3	once	13	ASSPTGSSTDTQY
TRBV2	TRBJ2-7	.	11	AIKGDRVYEQY
TRBV20-1	TRBJ2-3	.	13	SASFGGGGGGTQY
TRBV7-9	TRBJ1-2	.	10	ASSLASDGYT
TRBV7-9	TRBJ2-1	.	14	ASSLVTSGRIWEQF
TRBV3-1/TRBV3-2	TRBJ2-4	.	12	ASSQDIVGGIQY
TRBV5-1	TRBJ2-1	.	11	ASSTIQGGEQF
TRBV9	TRBJ1-3	.	11	ASSAHSGNTIY
TRBV27	TRBJ1-1	.	12	ASSFRGADTEAF
TRBV9	TRBJ1-1	.	8	ASEGGEAF
TRBV19	TRBJ1-1	.	13	ASSSVSLSDTEAF
TRBV10-2	TRBJ2-2	.	13	ASSALLAGSGELF
TRBV7-9	TRBJ1-1	.	12	ASSLQGSDTEAF
TRBV6-1	TRBJ1-5	.	12	ASSETGVGQPQH